The next 23 T cell receptor beta chains were all read from a single sample in a study of brain T cells in children with intractable seizures. Assay: immunoSEQ multiplex PCR; the TCRdb copy retains only in-frame clones and omits some. Of some 62,000 clones listed, roughly 95% were seen once; the top ten hold 0.3% to 0.45%. Sample: peripheral blood, taken at surgery. The receptors come from a boy in the first two years of life with focal cortical dysplasia and intractable seizures.

V usage is TRBV19 and J usage is TRBJ1-3, with 7 positions matching TRBD1. With 4 bases clipped from V and 4 bases from J, the junction kept 1 base outside the gene matches. The CDR3 spans 13 residues. Germline values: CDR1 LNHDA, CDR2 SQIVND (reference sequence). CDR3 residues: CASSTGQGNTIYF. CDR3 DNA: TGTGCCAGTAGTACGGGACAGGGAAACACCATATATTTT. Full variable domain (missing parts from reference TRBV19 and TRBJ1-3): DGGITQSPKYLFRKEGQNVTLSCEQNLNHDAMYWYRQDPGQGLRLIYYSQIVNDFQKGDIAEGYSVSREKKESFPLTVTSAQKNPTAFYLCASSTGQGNTIYFGEGSWLTVV.

The count of this clone is one. This chain links TRBV11-2 with TRBJ2-2; D may be TRBD1 or TRBD2 (6 bases each). The germline gives CDR1 SGHAT, CDR2 FQNNGV. Trimming took 5 bases from V and 7 from J, leaving 23 bases between them. CDR3 length: 17 residues. The CDR3, as DNA: TGTGCCAGCAGCGGAGGGGGACACCCCGTCGAGGTCGGGGAGCTGTTTTTT. Amino acids: CASSGGGHPVEVGELFF.

The chain has TRBV4-1 and TRBJ2-1; a weak D match, TRBD2 (6 bases). Trimming cost V 3 bases and J 6 bases, with 21 bases left between them. The CDR3 runs 17 residues. CDR1 is MGHRA, CDR2 YSYEKL, per germline. CDR3 sequence: CASSQVGLQSVGNEQFF. The CDR3 DNA sequence: TGCGCCAGCAGCCAGGTGGGACTCCAGTCAGTAGGCAATGAGCAGTTCTTC.

The V and J genes are TRBV6-5 and TRBJ2-1; possibly TRBD1 or TRBD2 for D (5 bases each). V gave up 6 bases and J gave up 5 bases, with 14 bases separating them. The CDR3 spans 14 residues. The germline gives CDR1 MNHEY, CDR2 SVGAGI. For the CDR3, the DNA is TGTGCCAGCAGCGCGCATTTGGGGGACAATGAGCAGTTCTTC. This sequence encodes CASSAHLGDNEQFF.

This chain links TRBV18 with TRBJ2-7, with no clear D. Germline V gene sequence: CDR1 KGHSH, CDR2 LQKENI. CDR3 length: 12 residues. V lost 5 bases, J lost 0 bases, and 5 bases lay in between. The CDR3 nucleotides read TGTGCCAGCTCAACGCTCTCCTACGAGCAGTACTTC. This gives the protein CASSTLSYEQYF.

This chain connects TRBV7-9 to TRBJ2-2, with a tentative D call TRBD1 (5 bases). Trimming pared 3 bases from V and 5 bases from J, leaving 13 bases between. The CDR3 is 15 residues long. Germline loops: CDR1 SEHNR, CDR2 FQNEAQ (reference sequence). The CDR3 reads CASSFQGGVTGELFF. In nucleotides, the CDR3 is TGTGCCAGCAGCTTTCAGGGTGGAGTTACCGGGGAGCTGTTTTTT.

The chain carries TRBV7-2 and TRBJ2-5; D is unresolved. The CDR3 contains 13 residues. The ends were cut back, 3 bases at V and 2 bases at J, with 7 bases in the middle. Germline V gene data show CDR1 as SGHTA and CDR2 as FQGNSA. The CDR3 reads CASSFLSQETQYF. The CDR3 DNA follows: TGTGCCAGCAGCTTTCTTAGTCAAGAGACCCAGTACTTC.

The rearrangement uses TRBV6-4 and TRBJ2-1; 7 nucleotides agree with TRBD2. Germline values: CDR1 MRHNA, CDR2 SNTAGT. The trim removed 9 bases at V and 8 bases at J, leaving 10 bases unmatched. The CDR3 spans 13 residues. CDR3 sequence (DNA): TGTGCCAGTGGGACTACCCCTACGGATGAGCAGTTCTTC. Translated: CASGTTPTDEQFF.

Only one count was recorded for this clone. The chain couples TRBV13 to TRBJ1-5; D may be TRBD1 (5 bases). Germline V gene sequence: CDR1 PRHDT, CDR2 FYEKMQ (reference sequence). The CDR3 is 15 residues long. V was clipped by 0 bases and J by 4 bases, with 10 bases between them. The CDR3 nucleotides are TGTGCCAGCAGCTTAGGCCGGGGGAGAAATCAGCCCCAGCATTTT. Its protein is CASSLGRGRNQPQHF. Complete variable domain (other parts from reference TRBV13 and TRBJ1-5): AAGVIQSPRHLIKEKRETATLKCYPIPRHDTVYWYQQGPGQDPQFLISFYEKMQSDKGSIPDRFSAQQFSDYHSELNMSSLELGDSALYFCASSLGRGRNQPQHFGDGTRLSIL.

The chain is built from TRBV4-3 and TRBJ2-5, with D possibly called TRBD1 or TRBD2 (5 bases each). Germline assignment: CDR1 LGHNA and CDR2 YSLEER. CDR3 length: 16 amino acids. The V and J ends lost 0 bases and 3 bases respectively, with 14 bases between them. CDR3 nucleotide sequence: TGCGCCAGCAGCCAAGATCTTGGTGAGGGGAAAGAGACCCAGTACTTC. This encodes CASSQDLGEGKETQYF.

This clone was seen a single time. The chain joins TRBV13 to TRBJ2-1; TRBD2 might be the D (5 bases). The CDR3 is 14 amino acids. Trimming removed 2 bases at V and 6 bases at J, with 11 bases between. Germline CDR1 and CDR2: PRHDT and FYEKMQ (reference sequence). The CDR3 reads CASSLWLAANEQFF. The DNA of the CDR3 is TGTGCCAGCAGCTTATGGCTAGCAGCCAATGAGCAGTTCTTC.

The genes are TRBV7-2 and TRBJ2-7; TRBD2 matches 11 bases. Per the germline V gene, CDR1 is SGHTA and CDR2 is FQGNSA. This CDR3 has 15 amino acids. Germline trimming cut 3 bases from V and 2 bases from J; bases unmatched to any gene: 3. DNA for the CDR3: TGTGCCAGCAGCTTTTTGACTAGCGGGGCCTACGAGCAGTACTTC. It codes for CASSFLTSGAYEQYF.

The chain uses TRBV4-2 and TRBJ2-2; 8 bases align to TRBD2. The V and J ends lost 0 bases and 1 base, in that order; junction bases with no gene match: 7. Germline loops: CDR1 LGHNA, CDR2 YNFKEQ. The CDR3 consists of 18 residues. The CDR3 is CASSQDPAGGENTGELFF. CDR3 nucleotides: TGTGCCAGCAGCCAAGATCCGGCGGGAGGAGAGAACACCGGGGAGCTGTTTTTT.

The chain carries TRBV5-1 and TRBJ2-3, with 10 nucleotides matching TRBD2. Trimming cost V 0 bases and J 0 bases; bases outside gene matches: 7. CDR1 SGHRS and CDR2 YFSETQ come from the germline V gene. The CDR3 consists of 18 residues. CDR3: CASSLGASGGRSTDTQYF. As DNA, the CDR3 is TGCGCCAGCAGCTTGGGAGCTAGCGGGGGCCGTAGCACAGATACGCAGTATTTT. Full variable domain (missing parts from reference TRBV5-1 and TRBJ2-3): KAGVTQTPRYLIKTRGQQVTLSCSPISGHRSVSWYQQTPGQGLQFLFEYFSETQRNKGNFPGRFSGRQFSNSRSEMNVSTLELGDSALYLCASSLGASGGRSTDTQYFGPGTRLTVL.

Only one count was recorded for this clone. V and J are TRBV6-6 and TRBJ1-1; D call uncertain. Germline-derived CDR1 and CDR2 are MNHNY and SVGAGI (reference sequence). The CDR3 runs 13 residues. The V end lost 0 bases, the J end lost 11 bases, and 13 bases lay between the germline ends. For the CDR3, the DNA is TGTGCCAGCAGTTACTCTCCCGGGGAGTCGGCTTTCTTT. As protein: CASSYSPGESAFF.

The table lists this clone with a few counts. The chain has TRBV11-2 and TRBJ1-2; 9 bases are shared with TRBD1. V shed 4 bases, J shed 6 bases, and the junction held 3 bases outside the gene matches. Germline V CDR1 and CDR2: SGHAT, FQNNGV. The CDR3 loop spans 13 amino acids. The CDR3 DNA is TGTGCCAGCAGCTGGGGACAGGGAAATGGCTACACCTTC. Translated, it gives CASSWGQGNGYTF.

The chain recombines TRBV10-3 with TRBJ1-2; TRBD1 might be the D (5 bases). There are 13 residues in the CDR3. Germline V gene sequence: CDR1 ENHRY, CDR2 SYGVKD. V gave up 11 bases and J gave up 4 bases, with 17 bases separating them. This chain's CDR3 is CAAGREKIYGYTF. CDR3 bases: TGTGCCGCCGGCAGGGAAAAGATCTATGGCTACACCTTC.

The chain employs TRBV11-2 and TRBJ1-2; a weak D match, TRBD1 (5 bases). There are 14 residues in the CDR3. Looked up from germline, CDR1 is SGHAT and CDR2 is FQNNGV. Trimming took off 0 bases at V and 2 bases at J, with 7 bases between the two ends. The CDR3 loop reads CASSLDRGNYGYTF. In DNA, the CDR3 is TGTGCCAGCAGCTTAGATCGGGGGAACTATGGCTACACCTTC.

The J gene is TRBJ2-7, the V gene TRBV29-1; weak D call: TRBD2 (6 bases). The CDR3 contains 12 residues. In germline, CDR1 is SQVTM, CDR2 ANQGSEA. Deletions cut 2 bases from V and 9 bases from J, with 14 bases between. CDR3 residues: CSVESGGKGQYF. The CDR3 nucleotides are TGCAGCGTTGAATCGGGCGGGAAGGGGCAGTACTTC.

The V call is TRBV27, the J call TRBJ2-5; D gene ambiguous. This CDR3 has 13 amino acids. The germline V gene has CDR1 MNHEY and CDR2 SMNVEV (reference sequence). The V gene lost 5 bases and the J gene lost 1 base, with 8 bases spanning the gap. The CDR3 protein is CASSVPGQETQYF. CDR3 in DNA: TGTGCCAGCAGTGTGCCGGGCCAAGAGACCCAGTACTTC.

The CDR3 nucleotides are TGTGCCAGCGGGTTGGGGACCACAGATACGCAGTATTTT. Amino acids: CASGLGTTDTQYF. V is TRBV28 and J is TRBJ2-3; perhaps D is TRBD1 or TRBD2 (5 bases each). There are 13 residues in the CDR3. In germline, CDR1 is MDHEN, CDR2 SYDVKM. Deletions cut 8 bases from V and 2 bases from J, with 11 bases between.

J is TRBJ1-6 and V is TRBV6-2 or TRBV6-3, with TRBD1 as a possible D gene (6 bases). The CDR3 is 15 residues long. V was cut by 5 bases and J by 8 bases, with 16 bases left in between. The germline V gene has CDR1 MNHEY and CDR2 SVGEGT. CDR3 in DNA: TGTGCCAGCAGTAACTACAGGGAGGAAGATTCACCCCTCCACTTT. It codes for CASSNYREEDSPLHF.

The chain couples TRBV2 to TRBJ1-6; no firm D call. Trimming took 4 bases from V and 0 from J, leaving 4 bases between them. CDR1 SNHLY and CDR2 FYNNEI come from the germline V gene. The CDR3 has 14 amino acids. DNA of the CDR3: TGTGCCAGCAGTGTTAGCTCCTATAATTCACCCCTCCACTTT. Its translation is CASSVSSYNSPLHF.